This T cell receptor (beta chain) is from a study of technical replicates of blood from several donors. Profiling relied on immunoSEQ multiplex PCR, and the TCRdb table lists in-frame clones only, not all of them. The profile shows about 73,000 clones, more than 85% of them singletons. The germline V gene has CDR1 SGHTA and CDR2 FQGNSA. Trimming stripped 3 bases from V and 6 bases from J, with 17 bases between. The CDR3 covers 15 residues. The chain combines TRBV7-2 with TRBJ1-1; D ambiguous. The specimen sequenced was PBMCs. This TCR was sampled from a human donor in good health. Some clones in this sample may be carry-over from other donors' samples. In nucleotides, the CDR3 is TGTGCCAGCAGCTTTGTCGTTCGGATGGGCTCTGAAGCTTTCTTT. This encodes CASSFVVRMGSEAFF. The full variable domain, its missing parts supplied by reference TRBV7-2 and TRBJ1-1, is GAGVSQSPSNKVTEKGKDVELRCDPISGHTALYWYRQSLGQGLEFLIYFQGNSAPDKSGLPSDRFSAERTGGSVSTLTIQRTQQEDSAVYLCASSFVVRMGSEAFFGQGTRLTVV.